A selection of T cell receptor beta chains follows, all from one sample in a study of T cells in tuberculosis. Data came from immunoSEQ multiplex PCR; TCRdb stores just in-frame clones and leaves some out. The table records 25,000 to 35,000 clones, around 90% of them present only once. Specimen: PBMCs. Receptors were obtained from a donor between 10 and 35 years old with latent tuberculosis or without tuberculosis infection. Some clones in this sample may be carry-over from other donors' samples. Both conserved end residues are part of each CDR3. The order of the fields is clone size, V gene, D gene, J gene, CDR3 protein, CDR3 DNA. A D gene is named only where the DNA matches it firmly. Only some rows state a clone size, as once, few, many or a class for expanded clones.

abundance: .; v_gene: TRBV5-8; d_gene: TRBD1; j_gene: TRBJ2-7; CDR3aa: CASRNRGRTYEQYF; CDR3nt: TGTGCCAGCAGGAACAGGGGCCGCACCTACGAGCAGTACTTC
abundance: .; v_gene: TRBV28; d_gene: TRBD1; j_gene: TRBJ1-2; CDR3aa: CASSLSDRSFYGYTF; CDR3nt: TGTGCCAGCAGTTTATCGGACAGGAGCTTTTATGGCTACACCTTC
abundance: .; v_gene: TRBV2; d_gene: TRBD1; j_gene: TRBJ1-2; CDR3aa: CASSSPKRDSQSDLKNYGYTF; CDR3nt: TGTGCCAGCAGTTCACCGAAAAGGGACAGCCAATCGGACCTAAAGAACTATGGCTACACCTTC
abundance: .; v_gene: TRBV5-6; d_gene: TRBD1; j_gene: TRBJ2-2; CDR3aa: CASRPGTGIIGELFF; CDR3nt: TGTGCCAGCAGACCCGGGACAGGAATAATCGGGGAGCTGTTTTTT
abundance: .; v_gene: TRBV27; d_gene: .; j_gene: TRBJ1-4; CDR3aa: CASSLSTQGHREKLFF; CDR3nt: TGTGCCAGCAGTTTATCGACGCAGGGCCATCGGGAAAAACTGTTTTTT
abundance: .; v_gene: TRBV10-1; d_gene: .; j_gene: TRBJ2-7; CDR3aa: CASSEPGLLSEQYF; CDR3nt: TGCGCCAGCAGTGAGCCCGGACTACTGTCAGAGCAGTACTTC
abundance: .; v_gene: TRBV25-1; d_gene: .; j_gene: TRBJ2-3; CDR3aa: CASSGPLSTDTQYF; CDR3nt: TGTGCCAGCAGTGGGCCGCTGAGCACAGATACGCAGTATTTT
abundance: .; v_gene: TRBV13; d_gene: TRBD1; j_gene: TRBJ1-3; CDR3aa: CASSHRGLSGNTIYF; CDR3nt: TGTGCCAGCAGTCACAGGGGGTTGTCTGGAAACACCATATATTTT
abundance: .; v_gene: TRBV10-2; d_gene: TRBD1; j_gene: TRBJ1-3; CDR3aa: CASSPNGQGISGNTIYF; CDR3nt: TGCGCCAGCAGTCCCAATGGACAGGGAATCTCTGGAAACACCATATATTTT
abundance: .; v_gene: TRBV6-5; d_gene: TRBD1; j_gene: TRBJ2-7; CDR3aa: CASSYRTGYEQYF; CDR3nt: TGTGCCAGCAGTTACCGGACAGGGTACGAGCAGTACTTC
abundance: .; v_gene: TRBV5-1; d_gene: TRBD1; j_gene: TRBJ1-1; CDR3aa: CASSYRTGGAEAEAFF; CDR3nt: TGCGCCAGCAGCTATAGGACAGGGGGCGCTGAGGCTGAAGCTTTCTTT
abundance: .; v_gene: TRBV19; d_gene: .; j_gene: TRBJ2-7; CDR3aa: CASSMVRGSGEQYF; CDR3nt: TGTGCCAGTAGTATGGTACGAGGATCGGGCGAGCAGTACTTC
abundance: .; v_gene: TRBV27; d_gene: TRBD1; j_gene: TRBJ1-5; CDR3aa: CASSPGTGFRQPQHF; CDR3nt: TGTGCCAGCAGTCCCGGGACAGGGTTTCGGCAGCCCCAGCATTTT
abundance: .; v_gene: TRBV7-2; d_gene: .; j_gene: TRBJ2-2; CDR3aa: CASSARGAYTGELFF; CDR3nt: TGTGCCAGCAGTGCCAGGGGCGCGTACACCGGGGAGCTGTTTTTT
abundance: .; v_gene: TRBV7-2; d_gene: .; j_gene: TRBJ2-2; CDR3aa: CASTIYTGELFF; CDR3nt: TGTGCCAGCACCATTTACACCGGGGAGCTGTTTTTT
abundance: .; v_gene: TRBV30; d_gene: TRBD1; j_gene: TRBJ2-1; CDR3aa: CAWSPGTGVNEQFF; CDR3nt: TGTGCCTGGAGCCCCGGGACAGGGGTTAATGAGCAGTTCTTC
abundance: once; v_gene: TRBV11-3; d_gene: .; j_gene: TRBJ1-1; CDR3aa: CASSLGRGSTEAFF; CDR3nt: TGTGCCAGCAGCTTAGGTAGGGGTTCCACTGAAGCTTTCTTT
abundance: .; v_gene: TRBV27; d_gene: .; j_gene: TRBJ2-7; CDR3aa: CASSLQASSYEQYF; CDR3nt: TGTGCCAGCAGTTTACAGGCCAGTTCCTACGAGCAGTACTTC
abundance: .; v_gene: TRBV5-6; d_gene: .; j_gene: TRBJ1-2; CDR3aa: CASSLFGSQGFNYGYTF; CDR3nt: TGTGCCAGCAGCTTGTTCGGATCGCAGGGATTTAACTATGGCTACACCTTC
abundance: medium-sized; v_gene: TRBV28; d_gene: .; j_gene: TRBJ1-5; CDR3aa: CASSFFQVHQPQHF; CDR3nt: TGTGCCAGCAGTTTCTTCCAGGTTCATCAGCCCCAGCATTTT
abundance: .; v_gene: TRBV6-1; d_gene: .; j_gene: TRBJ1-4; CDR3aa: CASIQGSTNEKLFF; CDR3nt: TGTGCCAGTATACAGGGCTCAACTAATGAAAAACTGTTTTTT
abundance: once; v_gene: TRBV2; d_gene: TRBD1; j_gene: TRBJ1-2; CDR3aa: CASSGPGQNNYGYTF; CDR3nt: TGTGCCAGCAGTGGGCCGGGACAGAATAACTATGGCTACACCTTC
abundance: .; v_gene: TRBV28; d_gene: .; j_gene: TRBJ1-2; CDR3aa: CASSGEPGNYGYTF; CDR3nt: TGTGCCAGCAGTGGGGAGCCGGGGAACTATGGCTACACCTTC
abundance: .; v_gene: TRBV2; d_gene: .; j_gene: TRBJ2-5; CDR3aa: CASSLPVGGQETQYF; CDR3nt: TGTGCCAGCAGTCTCCCGGTGGGGGGCCAAGAGACCCAGTACTTC
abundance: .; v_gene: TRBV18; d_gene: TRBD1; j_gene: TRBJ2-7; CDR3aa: CASSRDRADEQYF; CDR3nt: TGTGCCAGCTCACGAGACAGGGCGGACGAGCAGTACTTC
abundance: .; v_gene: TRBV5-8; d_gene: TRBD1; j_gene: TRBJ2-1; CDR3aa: CASSPGQRASFF; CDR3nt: TGTGCCAGCAGCCCGGGACAGAGAGCTTCTTTCTTC
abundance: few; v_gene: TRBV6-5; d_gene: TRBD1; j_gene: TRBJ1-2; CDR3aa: CASSNDDRAGYTF; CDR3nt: TGTGCCAGCAGCAACGATGACAGGGCTGGCTACACCTTC
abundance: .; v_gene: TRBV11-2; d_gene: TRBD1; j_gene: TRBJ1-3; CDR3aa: CASSLDIEGDRDSGNTIYF; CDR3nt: TGTGCCAGCAGCTTAGATATAGAAGGGGACAGGGACTCTGGAAACACCATATATTTT
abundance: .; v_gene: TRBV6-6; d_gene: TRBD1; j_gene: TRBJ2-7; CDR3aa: CASSPIGTGGAYEQYF; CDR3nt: TGTGCCAGCAGTCCGATTGGGACAGGGGGAGCGTACGAGCAGTACTTC
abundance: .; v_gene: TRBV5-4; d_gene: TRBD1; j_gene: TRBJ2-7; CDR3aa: CASSPPGTGGRLAYEQYF; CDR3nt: TGTGCCAGCAGCCCCCCCGGGACAGGGGGTCGATTAGCCTACGAGCAGTACTTC
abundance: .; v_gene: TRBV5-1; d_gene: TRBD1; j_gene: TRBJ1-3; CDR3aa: CASSDATGTGGNTIYF; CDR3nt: TGCGCCAGCAGCGATGCTACCGGGACAGGGGGAAACACCATATATTTT
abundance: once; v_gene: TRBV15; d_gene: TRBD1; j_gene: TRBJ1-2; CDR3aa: CATSTRTGAYGYTF; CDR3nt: TGTGCCACCAGCACTAGGACAGGGGCCTATGGCTACACCTTC
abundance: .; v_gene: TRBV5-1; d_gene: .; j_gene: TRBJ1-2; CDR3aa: CASSMGDIGGYTF; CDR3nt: TGCGCCAGCAGCATGGGGGACATCGGTGGCTACACCTTC
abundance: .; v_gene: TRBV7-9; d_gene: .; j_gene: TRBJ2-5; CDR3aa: CASSPRGRGETQYF; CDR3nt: TGTGCCAGCAGCCCCAGGGGCAGGGGAGAGACCCAGTACTTC
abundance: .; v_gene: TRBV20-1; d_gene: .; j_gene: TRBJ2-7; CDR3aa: CSAQGYEQYF; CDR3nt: TGCAGTGCCCAGGGCTACGAGCAGTACTTC
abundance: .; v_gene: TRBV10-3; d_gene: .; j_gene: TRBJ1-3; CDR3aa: CAITGGSGYTIYF; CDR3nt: TGTGCCATCACCGGGGGATCTGGATACACCATATATTTT
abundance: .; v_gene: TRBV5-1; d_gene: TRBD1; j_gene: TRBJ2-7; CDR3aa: CASSSLDRGGFEEQYF; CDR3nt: TGCGCCAGCAGCTCCCTGGACAGGGGAGGTTTTGAGGAGCAGTACTTC
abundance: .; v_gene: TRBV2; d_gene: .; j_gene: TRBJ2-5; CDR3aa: CASSTVYGSSSRSGETQYF; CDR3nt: TGTGCCAGCAGCACAGTTTACGGGAGTTCCTCAAGGAGCGGAGAGACCCAGTACTTC
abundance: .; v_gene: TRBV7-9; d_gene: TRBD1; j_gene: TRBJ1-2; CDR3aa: CASSPPTDRLYGYTF; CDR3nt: TGTGCCAGCAGCCCACCGACGGACAGGTTATATGGCTACACCTTC
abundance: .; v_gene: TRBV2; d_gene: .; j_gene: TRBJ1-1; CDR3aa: CAGRQSSFLNTEAFF; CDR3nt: TGTGCCGGTAGACAGAGCTCATTTCTGAACACTGAAGCTTTCTTT
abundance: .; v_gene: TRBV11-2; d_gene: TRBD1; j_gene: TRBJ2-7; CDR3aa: CASMGQKSFLGRFPYEQYF; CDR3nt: TGTGCCAGCATGGGACAGAAATCTTTCCTAGGAAGGTTTCCCTACGAGCAGTACTTC
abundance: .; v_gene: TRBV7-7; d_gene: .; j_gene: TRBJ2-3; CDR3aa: CASSLVFDSSQDTQYF; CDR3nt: TGTGCCAGCAGCTTAGTGTTCGACTCTTCGCAGGATACGCAGTATTTT
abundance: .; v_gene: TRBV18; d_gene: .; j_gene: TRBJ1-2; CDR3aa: CASSPKGNYGYTF; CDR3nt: TGTGCCAGCTCACCAAAGGGGAACTATGGCTACACCTTC
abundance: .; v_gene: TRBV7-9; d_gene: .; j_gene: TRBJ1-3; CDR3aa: CASSLEGAGGGNTIYF; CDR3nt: TGTGCCAGCAGCTTAGAGGGAGCCGGAGGTGGAAACACCATATATTTT
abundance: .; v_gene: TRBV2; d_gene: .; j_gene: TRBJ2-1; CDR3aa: CASSRVGEQFF; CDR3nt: TGTGCCAGCAGCAGGGTCGGGGAGCAGTTCTTC
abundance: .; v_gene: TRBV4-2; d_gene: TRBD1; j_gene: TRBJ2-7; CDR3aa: CASSHVGTGELNEQYF; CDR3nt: TGTGCCAGCAGCCACGTGGGGACAGGGGAACTAAACGAGCAGTACTTC
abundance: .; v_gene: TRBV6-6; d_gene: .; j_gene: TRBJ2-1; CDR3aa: CASMERSSYNEQFF; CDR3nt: TGTGCCAGCATGGAGCGCAGCTCCTACAATGAGCAGTTCTTC
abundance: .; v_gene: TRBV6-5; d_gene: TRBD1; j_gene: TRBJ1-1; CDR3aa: CASSYGDRGGAEAFF; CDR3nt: TGTGCCAGCAGTTACGGGGACAGGGGAGGCGCTGAAGCTTTCTTT
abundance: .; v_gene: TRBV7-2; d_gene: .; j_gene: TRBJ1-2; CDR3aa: CASSLVGQGVGYGYTF; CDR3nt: TGTGCCAGCAGCTTAGTGGGCCAGGGTGTAGGCTATGGCTACACCTTC
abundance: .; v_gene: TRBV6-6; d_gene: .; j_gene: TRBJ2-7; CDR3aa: CASSYSSPGNYEQYF; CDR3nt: TGTGCCAGCAGTTACTCGAGCCCGGGAAACTACGAGCAGTACTTC
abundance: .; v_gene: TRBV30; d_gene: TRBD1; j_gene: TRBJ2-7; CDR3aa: CASEGQPSYEQYF; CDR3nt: TGTGCCTCAGAGGGACAGCCCTCCTACGAGCAGTACTTC
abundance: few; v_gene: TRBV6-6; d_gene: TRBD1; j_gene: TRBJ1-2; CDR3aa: CASSYSGTGDGGYTF; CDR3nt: TGTGCCAGCAGTTACTCCGGGACAGGGGATGGTGGCTACACCTTC
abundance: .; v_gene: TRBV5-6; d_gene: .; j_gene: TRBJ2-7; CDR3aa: CASSLVNEQYF; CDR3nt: TGTGCCAGCAGCTTGGTAAACGAGCAGTACTTC
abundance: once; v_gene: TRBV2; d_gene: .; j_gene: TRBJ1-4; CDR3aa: CASSGAGSGKLFF; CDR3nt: TGTGCCAGCAGCGGGGCGGGAAGTGGAAAACTGTTTTTT
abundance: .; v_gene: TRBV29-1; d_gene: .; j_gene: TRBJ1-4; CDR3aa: CSVVESGRETNEKLFF; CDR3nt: TGCAGCGTTGTTGAATCAGGGAGGGAAACTAATGAAAAACTGTTTTTT